This T cell receptor (beta chain) was sequenced for a study of beta chain features in type 1 diabetes (dated by TCRdb to the late 2010s). General notes on the study: Mean age, gender distribution, total cell number and subset yield were not different between patients and healthy donors. Regulatory and stem cell-like memory subsets were isolated from only 8 patients and roughly eight healthy donors, whereas naive and central memory subsets came from all 30 or so donors. In the study, TCRB repertoires of sorted circulating CD4+ T cell subsets from recently diagnosed type 1 diabetes patients were compared with those of matched healthy donors. Across all samples, about 110 million sorted cells were examined, and cell number per subset correlated strongly with RNA yield.

The High Capacity cDNA Reverse Transcription Kit was used to reverse transcribe all of the isolated RNA, meaning that expressed TCRB transcripts were what got sequenced. Deep immunoSEQ sequencing was performed on naive, central memory and regulatory T cell samples, with an average of around 3.5 million total reads per sample. Sorted cells were lysed in RLT buffer, and RNA was extracted using DNase-treated RNeasy Micro or Mini kits according to cell number. Each cell subset was processed on its own to prevent cross-contamination, while patient and healthy donor samples were processed together. The immunoSEQ multiplex PCR was used to amplify TCRB sequences from cDNA, yielding 87-bp fragments that span the CDR3 region. Amplicons were sequenced on the Illumina HiSeq platform. The study's own analysis went as follows. PCR bias was computationally corrected using synthetic template baselines, reads within Hamming distance 2 were collapsed, and singletons that could not be merged were discarded. Reads were aligned against IMGT so that V, D and J genes, CDR3 length and insertions or deletions at six rearrangement sites could be assigned. Within each subset, clonotype counts were normalized to sorted cell number, and only after that were true diversity and Gini coefficients computed with the tcR R package. Repertoire sharing was quantified using the overlap coefficient calculated on TCRB nucleotide sequences. TCRdb provides this immuneACCESS table in a form limited to in-frame rearrangements. Some clones are lacking; in checked studies, under half of them reflect an unresolved V gene, and why the rest are absent is not known. Clone size and the V and J calls come from that table; the DNA yielded D and trimming. For this sample the table gives 240,000 or so clones, of which roughly 30% were detected only once. The ten top clones hold under 5% of the sample.

In this sample, this clone turned up a few times. No cognate antigen has been identified for it. No per-base quality is available; no much larger clone lies one base away. V was cut back by 2 bases and J by 4 bases, leaving a gap of 9 bases between them. From cysteine to phenylalanine, the CDR3 is 15 amino acids long. Just the 45-base CDR3 DNA is kept, in frame starting at base 1. The germline V gene sets CDR1 to MNHEY and CDR2 to SVGAGI. Each donor gave one peripheral blood draw, averaging about 120 mL, which was collected into heparinised tubes. Naive, central memory, regulatory and stem cell-like memory CD4+ T cells were sorted on a BD FACSAria II using a panel including CD45RO, CCR7, CD25, CD127, CD95 and CD27. Every sorted population had a purity above 95%. Right away, PBMCs were isolated by Lymphoprep density gradient centrifugation and were stained directly, with no culture step. To minimize batch effects, samples were stained and sorted in pairs, one healthy donor with one patient per experiment.

General study outcomes and caveats: Naive, central memory and regulatory TCRB repertoires appeared to be more similar among patients than among healthy donors. PCR might favor shorter templates, but patient and control samples were amplified and corrected together, so any skew would affect both groups equally. Type 1 diabetes patients showed a moderate but significant shortening of TCRB CDR3 length in all four CD4+ subsets. Patients with type 1 diabetes made fewer insertions and deleted more nucleotides at VDJ recombination sites, implying thymic rearrangement abnormalities. HLA sub-analyses involved small numbers of individuals, so any influence of HLA type on TCRB rearrangement remained unresolved. Sequencing cDNA rather than genomic DNA could over-represent highly expressing activated cells, although activation and CD3 levels did not differ between groups.

The rearranged chain carries TRBV6-5 and TRBJ2-6, with the D call perhaps TRBD1 or TRBD2, each one matching 5 bases. Sequencing was carried out using central memory CD4+ T cells from blood. This TCR came from a man aged 25-45 years in good health. CDR3 sequence: CASSYGGTGANVLTF. Read as DNA, the sequence is TGTGCCAGCAGTTACGGGGGTACCGGGGCCAACGTCCTGACTTTC.